Reported below is one T cell receptor (beta chain). Its target is not known. This record belongs to a study of shared clonotypes between healthy human individuals. Study-level points and caveats: Unshared clonotypes carried lower generation probabilities than those common to all four donors.

The method was immunoSEQ multiplex PCR; TCRdb's version includes in-frame clones alone and lacks a portion of them. The table records over a million clones, approximately 98.5% of them present only once. This CDR3 spans 14 amino acids. Per the germline V gene, CDR1 is MDHEN and CDR2 is SYDVKM. Trimming shortened V by 2 bases and J by 1 base, and 9 bases separated the two germline ends. The clonotype was recovered from a man younger than 40 in good health. J is TRBJ2-7 and V is TRBV28; D is tentatively TRBD1 or TRBD2 (5 bases each). Sample: naive CD4+ T cells sorted from blood. Noted subset: CD45RA+ positively selected. The CDR3 sequence: CASSLTRGSYEQYF. CDR3 DNA sequence: TGTGCCAGCAGTTTAACTAGGGGATCCTACGAGCAGTACTTC. The variable domain in full, completed from reference TRBV28 and TRBJ2-7, reads DVKVTQSSRYLVKRTGEKVFLECVQDMDHENMFWYRQDPGLGLRLIYFSYDVKMKEKGDIPEGYSVSREKKERFSLILESASTNQTSMYLCASSLTRGSYEQYFGPGTRLTVT.